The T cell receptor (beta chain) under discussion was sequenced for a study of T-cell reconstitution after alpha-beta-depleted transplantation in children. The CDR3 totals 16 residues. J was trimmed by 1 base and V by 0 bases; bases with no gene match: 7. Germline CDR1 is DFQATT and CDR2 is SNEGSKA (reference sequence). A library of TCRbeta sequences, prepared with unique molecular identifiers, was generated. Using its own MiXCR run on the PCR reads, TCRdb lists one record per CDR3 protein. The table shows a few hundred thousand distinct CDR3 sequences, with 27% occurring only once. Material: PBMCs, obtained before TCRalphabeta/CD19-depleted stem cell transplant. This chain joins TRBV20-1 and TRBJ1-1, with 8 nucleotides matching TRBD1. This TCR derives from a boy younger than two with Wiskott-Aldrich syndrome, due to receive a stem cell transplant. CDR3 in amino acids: CSARDPRTGSNTEAFF. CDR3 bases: TGCAGTGCTAGAGATCCCAGGACAGGGTCGAACACTGAAGCTTTCTTT.